A selection of T cell receptor beta chains follows, all from one sample in a study of beta chain features in type 1 diabetes. Sequencing used immunoSEQ multiplex PCR; TCRdb keeps in-frame clones, though not all of them. The repertoire holds hundreds of thousands of clones, about 9.3% seen once, with just under 0.035% in the top ten. Specimen: naive CD4+ T cells from blood. The receptors originated from a woman aged 18-35 years in good health. CDR3s leave out the opening cysteine and the closing phenylalanine or tryptophan.

TRBJ2-3	TRBV7-6	ASSPLRDSGTDTQY
TRBJ2-3	TRBV9	ASSVDLAGGRKDTQY
TRBJ1-2	TRBV2	ASPLTIQDRGGGYT
TRBJ1-2	TRBV7-6	ASSLAGTRQGYGYT
TRBJ1-1	TRBV27	ASSRGLWNTEAF
TRBJ1-2	TRBV9	ASSVAEANYGYT
TRBJ2-7	TRBV11-2	ASSPERGRSYEQY
TRBJ2-7	TRBV7-9	ASSSRGGTPYEQY
TRBJ1-5	TRBV27	ASSLWSRQGSNQPQH
TRBJ2-1	TRBV2	ASGGELWHEQF
TRBJ1-2	TRBV7-2	ASSSILKDFYGYT
TRBJ1-2	TRBV27	ATVAVGQGADYGYT
TRBJ2-5	TRBV30	AQSRGWGQETQY
TRBJ1-2	TRBV6-1	ASSEAGQYYGYT
TRBJ1-2	TRBV27	ARTGANYGYT
TRBJ1-1	TRBV6-1	ASSEWAGGNTEAF
TRBJ1-2	TRBV5-1	ASSLHAGQGKYGYT
TRBJ1-4	TRBV4-2	ASSQAQGEKLF
TRBJ1-5	TRBV27	ASSKTGGNQPQH
TRBJ1-6	TRBV30	AWSGGGAGGHSPLH
TRBJ2-1	TRBV11-3	ASSFGGRRNEQF
TRBJ1-5	TRBV19	ASTSTGYGNQPQH
TRBJ2-1	TRBV30	AWTSGRAPVRNEQF
TRBJ1-5	TRBV29-1	SVQGRNQPQH
TRBJ2-5	TRBV5-1	ASSSGAPGETQY
TRBJ2-7	TRBV11-3	ASSPGQGSSYEQY
TRBJ2-2	TRBV30	AWSVARAGMSTGELF
TRBJ2-7	TRBV18	ASSPGDRNEQY
TRBJ2-2	TRBV7-2	ASSSYGHRTGELF
TRBJ2-3	TRBV6-6	ASSPDRGDSTDTQY
TRBJ2-7	TRBV9	ASSEQTGDYEQY
TRBJ2-1	TRBV13	ASSWDRSSYNEQF
TRBJ2-3	TRBV7-2	ASSPGLAGPDTQY
TRBJ2-1	TRBV19	ASKSGMTGYNEQF
TRBJ2-5	TRBV6-1	ASTQVINLETQY
TRBJ1-2	TRBV9	ASSVAPGGSGYT
TRBJ2-7	TRBV4-1	ASSQERQGAREQY
TRBJ1-3	TRBV14	ASSRTETSGNTIY
TRBJ2-1	TRBV5-1	ASSLGLAGNEQF
TRBJ1-2	TRBV5-1	ASSSGQGAGYT
TRBJ2-1	TRBV27	ASSPSGASSYNEQF
TRBJ1-2	TRBV30	AWSVGGGSYGYT
TRBJ2-3	TRBV7-9	ASTERGRYTDTQY
TRBJ1-2	TRBV18	ASSPRGNYGYT
TRBJ2-1	TRBV5-1	ASSRKGGDNEQF
TRBJ2-7	TRBV5-1	ASSLYPGQGTYEQY
TRBJ1-5	TRBV5-1	ASSPRGGQPQH
TRBJ2-7	TRBV19	ASSKDRGFNEQY
TRBJ1-1	TRBV2	AGQQGALTEAF
TRBJ2-1	TRBV19	ASSTAGGAHEQF
TRBJ2-4	TRBV7-2	ASSTNRGIQY
TRBJ1-5	TRBV19	ASSIEYINQPQH
TRBJ2-2	TRBV5-1	ASSGRTGGTGELF